The clone carrying this T cell receptor beta chain has a count of ten or more. The antigen is undetermined. This sample was taken from a study of read filtering for tumor transcriptome and immune sequencing. For the study at large: The cohort had around 18 men and under 15 women aged about 45 to 80, mean roughly 71 years. Per sample, TCR-region reads ranged about 4.05 to 10.27 million by IR-seq, about 75 to 1273 by RNA-seq. Study-wide findings and caveats: About 81.9% of IR-seq clonotypes had one read, totaling about 3.5% of reads; RNA-seq: 74.6% and 44.6%. The CD138-negative fraction was mixed bone marrow immune cells, not pure T cells.

Losses at the gene ends were 5 bases for V and 1 base for J; bases not matched to a gene: 16. Germline-derived CDR1 and CDR2 are DFQATT and SNEGSKA (reference sequence). The CDR3 is 19 amino acids. Molecular barcoded adaptors covering alpha/delta and beta/gamma chains were used on approximately 440 ng RNA. In TCRdb, the reads were re-called with MiXCR into one record per CDR3 protein. The sample lists under 150,000 distinct CDR3 sequences, less than 15% occurring once. The receptor was derived from a donor at least 40 years old with multiple myeloma. The chain carries TRBV20-1 and TRBJ2-4; TRBD2 matches 11 bases. What was sequenced was a population of CD138-negative cells sorted from bone marrow. CDR3 amino acids: CSAPSIPLAGGMAKNIQYF. The CDR3 bases are TGCAGTGCTCCTTCCATTCCCTTAGCGGGAGGGATGGCCAAAAACATTCAGTACTTC.